Each of the 15 T cell receptor beta chains below was sequenced from the same sample in a study of blood T cells in healthy people across ages. A J-beta primer mix and a sample-barcoded 5' primer were used in a second PCR of about 6 to 12 cycles. TCRdb processed the 5' RACE reads anew with MiXCR; each CDR3 protein has one entry. The sample includes about a million distinct CDR3 sequences, roughly two fifths of them seen just once. The sequenced sample was blood. The source of these receptors is a man aged 18 to 30 in good health.

The chain has TRBV28 and TRBJ2-7; 13 bases line up with TRBD2. Trimming cost V 3 bases and J 7 bases; bases outside gene matches: 6. Germline CDR1 MDHEN, CDR2 SYDVKM. This CDR3 comprises 15 residues. The DNA for the CDR3 is TGTGCCAGCAGTTTGGGGACTAGCGGGGTCGATGAGCAGTACTTC. This sequence encodes CASSLGTSGVDEQYF.

Only a few counts were recorded for this clonotype. DNA of the CDR3: TGTGCCAGCAGTTTCCTTACATCCACTGAAGCTTTCTTT. This gives the protein CASSFLTSTEAFF. V and J are TRBV27 and TRBJ1-1; D unresolved. In germline, CDR1 is MNHEY, CDR2 SMNVEV (reference sequence). The CDR3 spans 13 residues. Trimming left V 3 bases short and J 4 bases short, with 9 bases between.

This sequence joins TRBV4-3 and TRBJ1-4, with a weak D call TRBD1 (6 bases). Germline lookup yields CDR1 LGHNA and CDR2 YSLEER. Trimming cost V 0 bases and J 8 bases, with 16 bases left between them. This CDR3 region has 16 residues. CDR3 sequence: CASSQELLDRGEKLFF. CDR3 nucleotides: TGCGCCAGCAGCCAAGAATTATTGGACAGAGGAGAAAAACTGTTTTTT.

The chain carries TRBV10-3 and TRBJ1-2; 9 bases are a match to TRBD1. Germline assignment: CDR1 ENHRY and CDR2 SYGVKD. The V gene end was trimmed by 5 bases and the J gene end by 1 base; junction bases not matched to a gene: 5. This CDR3 spans 15 amino acids. The CDR3 nucleotides read TGTGCCATCAGTATACAGGGGGCGGTTAACTATGGCTACACCTTC. Amino acid sequence: CAISIQGAVNYGYTF.

To note about this clonotype: This may be a read error: a much more frequent sequence differs by one nucleotide. The chain uses TRBV28 and TRBJ2-5; 8 bases match TRBD1. The J call may be in error: the DNA end matches TRBJ2-7 better. The CDR3 totals 15 residues. Germline V CDR1 and CDR2: MDHEN, SYDVKM. The CDR3 DNA is TGTGCCAGCAGTCCGAAAACGGACAGGGATGCCGAGCAGTACTTC. Translation gives CASSPKTDRDAEQYF.

This chain connects TRBV9 to TRBJ1-1; 9 bases are a match to TRBD1. Trimming cost V 2 bases and J 5 bases; bases outside gene matches: 4. CDR1 and CDR2 from the germline V gene are SGDLS and YYNGEE. This CDR3 is 14 amino acids long. For the CDR3, the DNA is TGTGCCAGCAGCGTCGGGACAGGGATAACTGAAGCTTTCTTT. Its protein product is CASSVGTGITEAFF. Drawing the rest from reference TRBV9 and TRBJ1-1, the complete variable domain is DSGVTQTPKHLITATGQRVTLRCSPRSGDLSVYWYQQSLDQGLQFLIQYYNGEERAKGNILERFSAQQFPDLHSELNLSSLELGDSALYFCASSVGTGITEAFFGQGTRLTVV.

This clonotype showed up just a few times. The chain has TRBV5-1 and TRBJ2-3; no clear D gene. The CDR3 runs to 13 residues. V dropped 6 bases and J dropped 4 bases, with 12 bases sitting between them. CDR1 is SGHRS and CDR2 is YFSETQ in the germline V gene. The CDR3 reads CASKTEFPDTQYF. The CDR3 DNA reads as TGCGCCAGCAAAACCGAATTTCCAGATACGCAGTATTTT. Using reference TRBV5-1 and TRBJ2-3 for the parts outside the CDR3, the full variable domain is KAGVTQTPRYLIKTRGQQVTLSCSPISGHRSVSWYQQTPGQGLQFLFEYFSETQRNKGNFPGRFSGRQFSNSRSEMNVSTLELGDSALYLCASKTEFPDTQYFGPGTRLTVL.

A few counts support this clonotype. The DNA of the CDR3 is TGTGCCAGCAGCCGTTTAGGACAGGGGATGGATGAGCAGTACTTC. Protein: CASSRLGQGMDEQYF. The chain combines TRBV6-5 with TRBJ2-7, with TRBD1 identical over 9 bases. This CDR3 has 15 amino acids. After removal of 6 bases from V and 7 bases from J, the junction contained 13 bases not matched to a gene. Germline assignment: CDR1 MNHEY and CDR2 SVGAGI.

This clonotype was detected only a few times. The rearrangement uses TRBV20-1 and TRBJ1-2; unclear D gene. This CDR3 is built from 13 residues. Trimming left V 5 bases short and J 1 base short, with 11 bases between. Germline V gene lookup returns CDR1 DFQATT and CDR2 SNEGSKA (reference sequence). The CDR3 DNA is TGCAGTGCTTCTAAGACGCTTAACTATGGCTACACCTTC. Amino acids: CSASKTLNYGYTF.

On this clonotype: An end of the junction does not agree with germline; a read error may underlie this. The V gene is TRBV7-2, the J gene TRBJ2-1; perhaps TRBD2 as D (5 bases). The germline gives CDR1 SGHTA, CDR2 FQGNSA. The CDR3 extends over 19 amino acids. The CDR3 DNA is TGTGTCAGCAGCTTAGATGGAGGCCAGTGGTCCAGCTCCTACAATGAGCAGTTCTTC. It yields the protein CVSSLDGGQWSSSYNEQFF.

The chain has TRBV20-1 and TRBJ1-5, with D possibly being TRBD1 (6 bases). Trimming took 2 bases from V and 6 from J, leaving 17 bases between them. This CDR3 has 15 amino acids. Germline values: CDR1 DFQATT, CDR2 SNEGSKA (reference sequence). The CDR3 DNA reads as TGCAGTGCTAGACCTCAAGGACAGTCCGGTCAGCCCCAGCATTTT. Translating gives CSARPQGQSGQPQHF.

The table lists this clonotype with a few counts. V gene TRBV20-1 combines with J gene TRBJ2-2, with TRBD2 identical over 12 bases. Germline V lookup: CDR1 DFQATT, CDR2 SNEGSKA (reference sequence). V was pared by 8 bases and J by 4 bases, with 5 bases of the junction left unmatched. This CDR3 spans 14 amino acids. Written as DNA, the CDR3 is TGCAGTCTCCTAGCGGGGGGGAGCACCGGGGAGCTGTTTTTT. Protein product: CSLLAGGSTGELFF.

The rearrangement uses TRBV18 and TRBJ1-1, with D uncertain. V was cut by 6 bases and J by 10 bases, with 15 bases left in between. Germline CDR1 is KGHSH and CDR2 is LQKENI. The CDR3 spans 12 residues. The CDR3 nucleotides read TGTGCCAGCTCCCGGACCCCGTATGTAGCTTTCTTT. Translating it yields CASSRTPYVAFF.

In its sample, this clonotype was seen many times. This chain joins TRBV7-2 and TRBJ1-1, with 7 bases matching TRBD1. The CDR3 extends over 14 amino acids. V shed 5 bases, J shed 4 bases, and the junction held 7 bases outside the gene matches. Germline V gene data show CDR1 as SGHTA and CDR2 as FQGNSA. CDR3 sequence: CASSLNRGGTEAFF. DNA for the CDR3: TGTGCCAGCAGCCTAAACAGGGGTGGCACTGAAGCTTTCTTT.

The DNA for the CDR3 is TGCAGCGGCGACAGGGGAAGAAACTATGGCTACACCTTC. Protein: CSGDRGRNYGYTF. The rearrangement joins TRBV29-1 to TRBJ1-2; 8 bases are a match to TRBD1. The CDR3 sequence is 13 residues long. With 7 bases clipped from V and 2 bases from J, the junction kept 6 bases outside the gene matches. CDR1 SQVTM and CDR2 ANQGSEA come from the germline V gene.